This TCR beta chain stems from a study of cytomegalovirus exposure and HLA in healthy donors. The sample holds a few counts of this clone. The CDR3 sequence is 16 residues long. Germline values: CDR1 SGHTA, CDR2 FQGNSA. V lost 1 base to trimming and J lost 7 bases; unmatched junction nucleotides: 12. Amplification used 60 Vbeta primers and 13 Jbeta primers. The method was immunoSEQ multiplex PCR; TCRdb's version includes in-frame clones alone and lacks a portion of them. The table lists around 170,000 clones, roughly 80% of them singletons, with 1.3% in the top ten. The sequence was obtained from a man between 45 and 60 years old in good health and CMV-seropositive. Sequencing used PBMCs. The chain combines TRBV7-2 with TRBJ1-1, with TRBD1 identical over 7 bases. The CDR3 sequence: CASSLVPPGQAREAFF. The CDR3 nucleotides read TGTGCCAGCAGCTTAGTTCCCCCCGGACAGGCCCGTGAAGCTTTCTTT.